A selection of T cell receptor beta chains follows, all from one sample in a study of CD8 T cells in ankylosing spondylitis. TCRdb redid the calling of the 5' RACE reads with MiXCR, one entry per CDR3 protein. The table includes about 210,000 distinct CDR3 sequences, 5.5% to 7.5% detected once. The sequenced sample consisted of blood, either unsorted or a sorted T cell fraction (not recorded which). These receptors came from a male donor with ankylosing spondylitis. CDR3s include the opening cysteine and the closing phenylalanine or tryptophan. D genes are given only for firm matches. The size entry is marked missing in some rows and otherwise reads once, few, many or a size class.

cdr3_nt	cdr3_aa	v_call	j_call	clone_size	d_call
TGTGCCAGCAGCTTAGGGGGCGGTGGGGCGCCGGAGGCTTTCTTT	CASSLGGGGAPEAFF	TRBV7-8	TRBJ1-1	few	.
TGTGCCAGCAGCTTAACCCGGGGGACAGAGAACACCGGGGAGCTGTTTTTT	CASSLTRGTENTGELFF	TRBV7-3	TRBJ2-2	.	.
TGTGCCAGCAGCGATCGGGACCGAGCCTTCTACGAGCAGTACTTC	CASSDRDRAFYEQYF	TRBV5-4	TRBJ2-7	once	.
TGTGCCAGCCCCGAGTTTCGGGGGACGCAGTATTTT	CASPEFRGTQYF	TRBV2	TRBJ2-3	few	.
TGTGCCAGCAGCTTAGCGCTAGGCGATTGGGAGGGGACGCACGACCTTAACTATGGCTACACCTTC	CASSLALGDWEGTHDLNYGYTF	TRBV11-1	TRBJ1-2	few	.
TGTGCCAGCACTCTCTTTAGCGGGGGACCTAACACCGGGGAGCTGTTTTTT	CASTLFSGGPNTGELFF	TRBV12-3/TRBV12-4	TRBJ2-2	many	TRBD2
TGCGCCAGCAGCCAAGGGGCAGGGATCGCCTACAATGAGCAGTTCTTC	CASSQGAGIAYNEQFF	TRBV4-3	TRBJ2-1	many	.
TGTGCCAGCAGTTACTCGATAGGGATCTACAATGAGCAGTTCTTC	CASSYSIGIYNEQFF	TRBV6-2/TRBV6-3	TRBJ2-1	few	.
TGTGCCAGCAGTGCCGGACTAGCTGAGACCCAGTACTTC	CASSAGLAETQYF	TRBV28	TRBJ2-5	many	TRBD2
TGTGCCTCCGGGGGGCTCGGTACTTTGAATGAGCAGTTCTTC	CASGGLGTLNEQFF	TRBV27	TRBJ2-1	many	.
TGCAGTGCTAGAGGACGTCATAACTATGGCTACACCTTC	CSARGRHNYGYTF	TRBV20-1	TRBJ1-2	.	.
TGTGCCAGCAGTTACCTACCGGACGGTGGGACTGAAGCTTTCTTT	CASSYLPDGGTEAFF	TRBV6-5	TRBJ1-1	many	.
TGTGCCAGCAGTTTATATGGGGGCGCGGACGAGACCCAGTACTTC	CASSLYGGADETQYF	TRBV27	TRBJ2-5	.	.
TGCAGCGTTGAAGATCCTAGCGGGAGAGACGATGAGCAGTTCTTC	CSVEDPSGRDDEQFF	TRBV29-1	TRBJ2-1	many	TRBD2
TGCGCCAGCAGTGAACTAGGTAGCTCCTACGAGCAGTACTTC	CASSELGSSYEQYF	TRBV10-2	TRBJ2-7	.	.
TGTGCCAGCAGTTCTACATCCGGACCGCGCACAGATACGCAGTATTTT	CASSSTSGPRTDTQYF	TRBV12-3/TRBV12-4	TRBJ2-3	many	.
TGTGCCAGTGAATGGTACCGGAATGGGAACACTGAAGCTTTCTTT	CASEWYRNGNTEAFF	TRBV25-1	TRBJ1-1	many	.
TGCGCCAGCAGCCAAGATAACCCTGCAGATACGCAGTATTTT	CASSQDNPADTQYF	TRBV4-1	TRBJ2-3	many	.
TGTGCCAGCAGCTCCGGGCGAGGGACAGGGGGCTACAATGAGCAGTTCTTC	CASSSGRGTGGYNEQFF	TRBV7-9	TRBJ2-1	many	TRBD1
TGCGCCAGCAGCCCGGGCTTAGTATCCGGCGAGCAGTACTTC	CASSPGLVSGEQYF	TRBV4-3	TRBJ2-7	many	.
TGTGCCAGCAGCTCAGACAACTTCTACGAGCAGTACTTC	CASSSDNFYEQYF	TRBV25-1	TRBJ2-7	many	.
TGTGCCAGCAGCCAAGAAATTGCGGATGGCTACACCTTC	CASSQEIADGYTF	TRBV3-1	TRBJ1-2	many	.
TGTGCCAGCAGTGAAGGACGGGACAGGTCCTACGAGCAGTACTTC	CASSEGRDRSYEQYF	TRBV2	TRBJ2-7	many	TRBD1
TGTGCCAGCAGTTTAGGGGGCGGACGGGGCTACGAGCAGTACTTC	CASSLGGGRGYEQYF	TRBV27	TRBJ2-7	many	.
TGTGCCAGCAGCTTAGGGACAGGAACACAAGAGACCCAGTACTTC	CASSLGTGTQETQYF	TRBV7-8	TRBJ2-5	.	TRBD1
TGTGCCAGCAGTCTACTACCCACGGGACTAGCGTCCGAGCAGTACTTC	CASSLLPTGLASEQYF	TRBV28	TRBJ2-7	many	TRBD2
TGTGCCAGCGCCCGTACTAGCGGATACTACGAGCAGTACTTC	CASARTSGYYEQYF	TRBV7-9	TRBJ2-7	many	TRBD2
TGTGCCAGCAGTAGGGGAGGGTTTCAGCCCCAGCATTTT	CASSRGGFQPQHF	TRBV12-3/TRBV12-4	TRBJ1-5	many	.
TGTGCCGCTAGAAGTGGGGCAGGGGCCTACAATGAGCAGTTCTTC	CAARSGAGAYNEQFF	TRBV25-1	TRBJ2-1	many	.
TGCGCCAGCTCGGGACAGCCCTACGAGCAGTACTTC	CASSGQPYEQYF	TRBV5-1	TRBJ2-7	many	TRBD1
TGTGCCAGCAGTTACTCGACAGGGCGGAACGATGAGCAGTTCTTC	CASSYSTGRNDEQFF	TRBV6-5	TRBJ2-1	many	TRBD1
TGCGCCAGCAGCCTGTCTCCGGGACAGGGGAACACTGAAGCTTTCTTT	CASSLSPGQGNTEAFF	TRBV4-1	TRBJ1-1	many	TRBD1